This paragraph reports one T cell receptor beta chain. These data belong to a study of PD-1 blockade in classical Hodgkin lymphoma. Each of the patients experienced relapse following autologous stem cell transplantation, and their brentuximab vedotin exposure differed. The length of the CDR3 is 12 residues. The germline CDR1 and CDR2 sequences are MDHEN and SYDVKM. Trimming stripped 5 bases from V and 3 bases from J, with 8 bases between. The repertoire was sequenced with immunoSEQ multiplex PCR; TCRdb's copy has only in-frame clones and lacks some. The table includes 14,000 or so clones, roughly four fifths detected once.

The source of this sequence is a human donor with classical Hodgkin lymphoma. This sample comprised peripheral blood mononuclear cells (PBMCs), obtained at baseline. The chain has TRBV28 and TRBJ2-7; D uncertain. Here the CDR3 DNA reads TGTGCCAGCAGTCCCTCAAACTACGAGCAGTACTTC. Translating gives CASSPSNYEQYF.